The 21 T cell receptor beta chains below all came from one sample that was sequenced in a study of response to subunit inactivated influenza vaccine. TCRdb itself ran the RT-PCR reads through MiXCR, one entry per CDR3 protein. The sample consists of about 540,000 distinct CDR3 sequences, under 30% of them appearing once. A further study also used this sample, focusing on T cells expressing NK-cell markers. That source notes: What made the TCR beta cDNA was 5'RACE template switching with UMIs.

The source material was CD4+ T cells sorted from PBMCs, sampled 12 days after vaccination. The source of these receptors is a man aged 50 to 60 who received an inactivated influenza vaccine.

This clonotype was counted only a few times. The gene calls are TRBV14 and TRBJ1-6, with unresolved D. V lost 2 bases and J 4 bases, leaving 9 bases between the germline ends. Germline-derived CDR1 and CDR2 are SGHDN and FVKESK. The CDR3 is 15 residues long. CDR3 nucleotide sequence: TGTGCCAGCAGCCAAAGCGGTGCTTATAATTCACCCCTCCACTTT. Its protein product is CASSQSGAYNSPLHF.

The CDR3 loop reads CASWSWEVNEQFF. DNA for the CDR3: TGCGCCAGCTGGTCTTGGGAAGTCAATGAGCAGTTCTTC. The chain carries TRBV10-2 and TRBJ2-1; D ambiguous. Germline CDR1 reads WSHSY; CDR2 reads SAAADI. The CDR3 has 13 amino acids. Trimming pared 8 bases from V and 6 bases from J, leaving 14 bases between.

This clonotype was found many times. The V gene is TRBV5-1, the J gene TRBJ2-1; D call uncertain. Deletions cut 0 bases from V and 0 bases from J, with 7 bases between. Germline values: CDR1 SGHRS, CDR2 YFSETQ. This CDR3 has 15 residues. The CDR3 coding sequence is TGCGCCAGCAGCTTGGGCTCGAGCTCCTACAATGAGCAGTTCTTC. It codes for CASSLGSSSYNEQFF.

This clonotype has just a few counts. The CDR3 loop reads CASSAGLAGFRFF. CDR3 nucleotide sequence: TGTGCCAGCAGCGCGGGACTAGCGGGCTTTCGGTTCTTC. The V and J genes are TRBV14 and TRBJ2-1; 12 bases are shared with TRBD2. The V gene's germline CDR1 is SGHDN and CDR2 FVKESK. The CDR3 consists of 13 residues. Losses at the gene ends were 5 bases for V and 15 bases for J; bases not matched to a gene: 8.

The gene calls are TRBV11-2 and TRBJ2-1; 8 bases map to TRBD1. CDR1 is SGHAT and CDR2 is FQNNGV in the germline V gene. The CDR3 covers 16 residues. V was clipped by 6 bases and J by 7 bases; unmatched bases: 14. The CDR3, as DNA: TGTGCCAGCAGTTTCGGCGGACAGGGTATCTGGAATGAGCAGTTCTTC. This codes for CASSFGGQGIWNEQFF.

There are a few counts of this clonotype. The chain has TRBV5-5 and TRBJ2-3; the D is unclear. Germline V gene sequence: CDR1 SGHKS, CDR2 YYEKEE (reference sequence). V gave up 4 bases and J gave up 0 bases, with 18 bases separating them. The CDR3 has 17 residues. CDR3 sequence reads: CASSPLSTKTSTDTQYF. As DNA, the CDR3 is TGTGCCAGCAGCCCCCTGTCTACCAAGACTAGCACAGATACGCAGTATTTT. Full variable domain (missing parts from reference TRBV5-5 and TRBJ2-3): DAGVTQSPTHLIKTRGQQVTLRCSPISGHKSVSWYQQVLGQGPQFIFQYYEKEERGRGNFPDRFSARQFPNYSSELNVNALLLGDSALYLCASSPLSTKTSTDTQYFGPGTRLTVL.

This clonotype was found a few times. CDR3 sequence: CASSGDGSSHGYTF. The CDR3, as DNA: TGTGCCAGCAGCGGCGACGGGAGCTCCCATGGCTACACCTTC. The chain employs TRBV7-9 and TRBJ1-2, with no clear D. The V end lost 5 bases, the J end lost 6 bases, and 16 bases lay between the germline ends. CDR3 size: 14 residues. CDR1 SEHNR and CDR2 FQNEAQ come from the germline V gene (reference sequence). Full variable domain (rest looked up from reference TRBV7-9 and TRBJ1-2): DTGVSQNPRHKITKRGQNVTFRCDPISEHNRLYWYRQTLGQGPEFLTYFQNEAQLEKSRLLSDRFSAERPKGSFSTLEIQRTEQGDSAMYLCASSGDGSSHGYTFGSGTRLTVV.

This clonotype was observed a few times. This chain uses TRBV18 with TRBJ2-5; no reliable D call. This CDR3 contains 14 residues. V lost 0 bases, J lost 6 bases, and 11 bases lay in between. Germline V gene lookup returns CDR1 KGHSH and CDR2 LQKENI. The CDR3 is CASSPPMGGKTQYF. The CDR3 DNA sequence: TGTGCCAGCTCACCACCGATGGGCGGCAAGACCCAGTACTTC.

This clonotype has only a few counts. The J gene is TRBJ1-6, the V gene TRBV4-3, with D unresolved. Germline lookup yields CDR1 LGHNA and CDR2 YSLEER. Trimming cost V 1 base and J 7 bases, with 11 bases left between them. The CDR3 has 15 amino acids. The CDR3 nucleotides are TGCGCCAGCAGCCAAGGCGGGCGGAAAAATTCACCCCTCCACTTT. It yields the protein CASSQGGRKNSPLHF.

The chain combines TRBV12-3 or TRBV12-4 with TRBJ2-6; no reliable D call. The germline V and J ends were trimmed by 5 bases and 0 bases, with 14 bases remaining between them. The CDR3 covers 17 residues. CDR3 sequence reads: CASSLPSGHSGANVLTF. CDR3 in DNA: TGTGCCAGCAGTCTACCCTCCGGCCACTCTGGGGCCAACGTCCTGACTTTC.

The V call is TRBV7-2, the J call TRBJ2-2; maybe TRBD1 (6 bases). CDR1 is SGHTA, CDR2 FQGNSA, per germline. The V end lost 0 bases, the J end lost 5 bases, and 10 bases lay between the germline ends. The CDR3 is 15 residues long. CDR3 region: CASSLARTATGELFF. In DNA form, the CDR3 reads TGTGCCAGCAGCTTAGCGAGGACAGCGACCGGGGAGCTGTTTTTT.

This clonotype was observed a handful of times. V gene TRBV20-1 combines with J gene TRBJ1-5; TRBD1 agrees at 7 bases. V lost 4 bases and J lost 6; bases outside the gene matches: 6. Per the germline V gene, CDR1 is DFQATT and CDR2 is SNEGSKA (reference sequence). The CDR3 length is 13 residues. The CDR3 protein is CSANTGVSQPQHF. The CDR3 DNA sequence: TGCAGTGCTAATACAGGGGTTAGTCAGCCCCAGCATTTT.

The chain couples TRBV12-3 or TRBV12-4 to TRBJ1-2; D not certain. This CDR3 contains 11 residues. V was shortened by 6 bases and J by 13 bases, with 15 bases between the two germline ends. CDR3 coding DNA: TGTGCCAGCAGCCGAGAGTATTCTTTCACCTTC. This codes for CASSREYSFTF.

The rearrangement joins TRBV2 to TRBJ2-3, with 11 bases identical to TRBD2. The CDR3 sequence is 15 residues long. The ends lost 6 bases at V and 3 bases at J; junction bases unmatched: 5. Germline V CDR1 and CDR2: SNHLY, FYNNEI. Written as DNA, the CDR3 is TGTGCCAGCAGATCGACTAGCGGGGAAACAGATACGCAGTATTTT. It is translated as CASRSTSGETDTQYF.

V and J are TRBV6-2 or TRBV6-3 and TRBJ2-3, with 12 positions matching TRBD2. Germline CDR1 MNHEY, CDR2 SVGEGT. V trimming: 2 bases; J trimming: 0 bases; junction bases outside the gene matches: 18. The CDR3 totals 22 residues. The CDR3 nucleotides are TGTGCCAGCAGTTACCGACCCCTACTAGCGGGGGGACCCCCCGCTAGCACAGATACGCAGTATTTT. The encoded protein is CASSYRPLLAGGPPASTDTQYF.

V and J are TRBV7-2 and TRBJ2-5; possible D gene TRBD2, 6 bases. Trimming left V 6 bases short and J 5 bases short, with 16 bases between. Germline V gives CDR1 SGHTA, CDR2 FQGNSA. This CDR3 comprises 14 residues. CDR3 sequence (DNA): TGTGCCAGCAGGGGGCGGGGCCCGGGGGAGACCCAGTACTTC. This gives the protein CASRGRGPGETQYF. Complete variable domain (other parts from reference TRBV7-2 and TRBJ2-5): GAGVSQSPSNKVTEKGKDVELRCDPISGHTALYWYRQSLGQGLEFLIYFQGNSAPDKSGLPSDRFSAERTGGSVSTLTIQRTQQEDSAVYLCASRGRGPGETQYFGPGTRLLVL.

This clonotype was picked up a small number of times. The chain employs TRBV7-2 and TRBJ2-7, with D possibly matching TRBD1 (7 bases). CDR1 is SGHTA and CDR2 is FQGNSA in the germline V gene. Trimming shortened V by 4 bases and J by 3 bases, and 19 bases separated the two germline ends. The length of the CDR3 is 16 residues. CDR3 in DNA: TGTGCCAGCAGCTCCTCGAGGGGGGACAGCCGCTACGAGCAGTACTTC. Protein: CASSSSRGDSRYEQYF.

This chain links TRBV7-9 with TRBJ2-1, with D possibly matching TRBD1 (6 bases). V gave up 5 bases and J gave up 1 base, with 12 bases separating them. The CDR3 extends over 15 amino acids. Germline V gene sequence: CDR1 SEHNR, CDR2 FQNEAQ (reference sequence). CDR3 residues: CASSPKQGSYNEQFF. The CDR3 DNA is TGTGCCAGCAGCCCAAAACAGGGTTCCTACAATGAGCAGTTCTTC. Using reference TRBV7-9 and TRBJ2-1 for the parts outside the CDR3, the full variable domain is DTGVSQNPRHKITKRGQNVTFRCDPISEHNRLYWYRQTLGQGPEFLTYFQNEAQLEKSRLLSDRFSAERPKGSFSTLEIQRTEQGDSAMYLCASSPKQGSYNEQFFGPGTRLTVL.

Only a few counts were recorded for this clonotype. The rearrangement uses TRBV3-1 and TRBJ1-2; maybe TRBD1 (6 bases). CDR3 length equals 13 residues. Germline CDR1 is LGHDT and CDR2 is YNNKEL (reference sequence). Trimming removed 1 base at V and 4 bases at J, with 7 bases between. CDR3 protein: CASSQGGLYGYTF. CDR3 nucleotide sequence: TGTGCCAGCAGCCAAGGGGGGCTCTATGGCTACACCTTC.

This clonotype was counted only a few times. J is TRBJ1-4 and V is TRBV6-1; D unresolved. V lost 4 bases to trimming and J lost 0 bases, with 6 bases between them. The CDR3 contains 14 residues. Looked up from germline, CDR1 is MNHNS and CDR2 is SASEGT. CDR3 nucleotides: TGTGCCAGCAGTGCAGCTGCAACTAATGAAAAACTGTTTTTT. This encodes CASSAAATNEKLFF.

The chain is built from TRBV4-1 and TRBJ2-2, with D unclear. The CDR3 consists of 16 residues. The V end was cut by 4 bases, the J end by 0 bases, with 12 bases between. The germline V gene has CDR1 MGHRA and CDR2 YSYEKL. In nucleotides, the CDR3 is TGCGCCAGCAGCCCCATCGACCGTTCGAACACCGGGGAGCTGTTTTTT. Translation gives CASSPIDRSNTGELFF.